The 15 T cell receptor beta chains given below trace back to one sample, sequenced in a study of cytotoxic CD8 clonotypes in ibrutinib-treated CLL. Only in-frame clones appear in the TCRdb table, and some are missing; sequencing was by immunoSEQ multiplex PCR. Among about 310,000 clones listed, around four fifths were seen once. Sequenced material: PBMCs, taken before ibrutinib treatment. The receptor set was obtained from a human donor with chronic lymphocytic leukemia.

The chain couples TRBV27 to TRBJ1-2, with D perhaps matching TRBD1 (6 bases). V was pared by 2 bases and J by 3 bases, with 13 bases between. The CDR3 totals 15 residues. Germline CDR1 and CDR2: MNHEY and SMNVEV (reference sequence). CDR3 DNA: TGTGCCAGCAGTTTAAATTCGGGACACCACTATGGCTACACCTTC. Its protein is CASSLNSGHHYGYTF.

This chain connects TRBV5-1 to TRBJ2-3; 11 bases line up with TRBD1. Germline V gene sequence: CDR1 SGHRS, CDR2 YFSETQ. The CDR3 is 15 residues long. The ends lost 4 bases at V and 5 bases at J; junction bases unmatched: 6. The CDR3 coding sequence is TGCGCCAGCAGCGGAGGACAGGGGGCCGGAGATACGCAGTATTTT. This codes for CASSGGQGAGDTQYF. The full variable domain, completed using reference TRBV5-1 and TRBJ2-3, is KAGVTQTPRYLIKTRGQQVTLSCSPISGHRSVSWYQQTPGQGLQFLFEYFSETQRNKGNFPGRFSGRQFSNSRSEMNVSTLELGDSALYLCASSGGQGAGDTQYFGPGTRLTVL.

V gene TRBV6-5 combines with J gene TRBJ1-4, with a possible D match to TRBD1 (6 bases). Germline CDR1 reads MNHEY; CDR2 reads SVGAGI. This CDR3 is built from 16 residues. Trimming stripped 2 bases from V and 5 bases from J, with 15 bases between. The CDR3 DNA reads as TGTGCCAGCAGTTACAAGTGGGGGACAAGCAATGAAAAACTGTTTTTT. This codes for CASSYKWGTSNEKLFF.

The chain couples TRBV14 to TRBJ2-1; D is undetermined. Germline lookup yields CDR1 SGHDN and CDR2 FVKESK. The CDR3 runs 13 residues. V shed 4 bases and J shed 2 bases, with 6 bases lying between them. Here the CDR3 DNA reads TGTGCCAGCAGCCCACGGGCCTACAATGAGCAGTTCTTC. Translating it yields CASSPRAYNEQFF. The full variable domain, rest sourced from reference TRBV14 and TRBJ2-1, is EAGVTQFPSHSVIEKGQTVTLRCDPISGHDNLYWYRRVMGKEIKFLLHFVKESKQDESGMPNNRFLAERTGGTYSTLKVQPAELEDSGVYFCASSPRAYNEQFFGPGTRLTVL.

V is TRBV11-3 and J is TRBJ2-3; D ambiguous. V lost 0 bases and J 0 bases, leaving 13 bases between the germline ends. The CDR3 runs 17 residues. From germline, CDR1 is SGHNT and CDR2 YENEEA. The CDR3 reads CASSLDPARASTDTQYF. In DNA form, the CDR3 reads TGTGCCAGCAGCTTAGATCCCGCTAGAGCTAGCACAGATACGCAGTATTTT.

This clone was counted once. This chain connects TRBV6-1 to TRBJ2-7; unclear D gene. The CDR3 covers 14 residues. CDR1 and CDR2 from the germline V gene are MNHNS and SASEGT. With 6 bases removed from V and 2 bases from J, the gap between germline ends came to 14 bases. The CDR3 loop is CASRGTEPTYEQYF. The CDR3 nucleotides read TGTGCCAGCAGGGGAACTGAACCTACCTACGAGCAGTACTTC.

The CDR3: CASSDSGMYEQYF. The CDR3 bases are TGTGCCAGCAGTGATAGCGGGATGTACGAGCAGTACTTC. The V and J genes are TRBV6-1 and TRBJ2-7; 8 nucleotides match TRBD2. V was pared by 3 bases and J by 4 bases, with 2 bases of the junction left unmatched. The CDR3 has 13 residues. Germline loops: CDR1 MNHNS, CDR2 SASEGT.

The chain couples TRBV10-3 to TRBJ1-2, with a possible D match to TRBD1 (5 bases). The CDR3 sequence is 14 residues long. CDR1 is ENHRY and CDR2 is SYGVKD in the germline V gene. Trimming cost V 0 bases and J 6 bases, with 11 bases left between them. Written as DNA, the CDR3 is TGTGCCATCAGTGAGTCAAGGGACGACCATGGCTACACCTTC. Translation gives CAISESRDDHGYTF.

V gene TRBV9 combines with J gene TRBJ2-5, with D possibly called TRBD1 or TRBD2 (5 bases each). The V gene's germline CDR1 is SGDLS and CDR2 YYNGEE. With 4 bases removed from V and 0 bases from J, the gap between germline ends came to 7 bases. The CDR3 extends over 13 amino acids. DNA for the CDR3: TGTGCCAGCAGCCTGGGACACCAAGAGACCCAGTACTTC. This sequence encodes CASSLGHQETQYF.

The chain couples TRBV5-4 to TRBJ2-1; 8 bases line up with TRBD2. After removal of 0 bases from V and 0 bases from J, the junction contained 5 bases not matched to a gene. The CDR3 consists of 17 residues. CDR1 and CDR2 from the germline V gene are SGHNT and YYREEE (reference sequence). The CDR3 loop reads CASSLVTSAYSYNEQFF. Written as DNA, the CDR3 is TGTGCCAGCAGCTTGGTGACTAGCGCGTACTCCTACAATGAGCAGTTCTTC.

V gene TRBV4-3 combines with J gene TRBJ2-5; 7 bases map to TRBD1. Germline V gene data show CDR1 as LGHNA and CDR2 as YSLEER. V shed 3 bases and J 5 bases; nucleotides not matched to a gene: 9. The CDR3 extends over 15 amino acids. DNA of the CDR3: TGCGCCAGCAGCCAGACGACAGGGTTTCTCGAGACCCAGTACTTC. Amino acid sequence: CASSQTTGFLETQYF.

V usage is TRBV6-1 and J usage is TRBJ1-4; D is unclear. CDR1 MNHNS and CDR2 SASEGT come from the germline V gene. The CDR3 extends over 14 amino acids. Trimming removed 8 bases from V and 0 bases from J, with 10 bases in between. CDR3 in amino acids: CASLDRATNEKLFF. The CDR3 DNA reads TGTGCCAGCCTCGACCGTGCAACTAATGAAAAACTGTTTTTT.

This clone was detected only once. The rearrangement joins TRBV7-9 to TRBJ1-2; D remains unclear. Germline V CDR1 and CDR2: SEHNR, FQNEAQ (reference sequence). Trimming cost V 5 bases and J 8 bases, with 12 bases left between them. The CDR3 consists of 12 residues. CDR3 protein: CASSQDMEGYTF. DNA for the CDR3: TGTGCCAGCAGCCAGGATATGGAAGGCTACACCTTC.

The table lists this clone with a few counts. The chain joins TRBV6-5 to TRBJ2-5; possible D gene TRBD1, 6 bases. The V end lost 2 bases, the J end lost 2 bases, and 9 bases lay between the germline ends. CDR3 length: 14 residues. The germline CDR1 and CDR2 sequences are MNHEY and SVGAGI. The CDR3: CASSYSTGQETQYF. The DNA of the CDR3 is TGTGCCAGCAGTTACAGTACAGGGCAAGAGACCCAGTACTTC.

The CDR3 sequence is CASLPSSSYNEQFF. CDR3 DNA: TGTGCCAGTTTGCCCAGCAGCTCCTACAATGAGCAGTTCTTC. The chain uses TRBV7-2 and TRBJ2-1; D is ambiguous. Germline CDR1 SGHTA, CDR2 FQGNSA. There are 14 residues in the CDR3. Trimming removed 9 bases at V and 0 bases at J, with 12 bases between.